This TCR beta chain was captured by sequencing in a study of blood T cell repertoires in COVID-19. On the study more broadly: From the United States, Italy and Spain came samples of acute and convalescent COVID-19. PBMCs, B-cell-depleted T cells, or T cells were the source of the cDNA or gDNA that made up the material.

Trimming cost V 1 base and J 0 bases, with 8 bases left between them. CDR1 is SQVTM and CDR2 is ANQGSEA in the germline V gene. The CDR3 contains 14 residues. Per the authors' pipeline: Estimates of nucleated cell counts were drawn from the amplification of reference gene primers. Sequencing used immunoSEQ multiplex PCR; TCRdb keeps in-frame clones, though not all of them. V and J calls and clone size are copied from that table; D and trimming were computed from the DNA. The sample has under 250,000 clones; 83% are singletons. The sequencing input was peripheral blood. J is TRBJ2-3 and V is TRBV29-1; D uncertain. The TCR comes from a woman aged 35 to 49 with active or convalescent COVID-19. This CDR3 reads CSVEVSPSTDTQYF. CDR3 DNA sequence: TGCAGCGTTGAAGTATCCCCTAGCACAGATACGCAGTATTTT.